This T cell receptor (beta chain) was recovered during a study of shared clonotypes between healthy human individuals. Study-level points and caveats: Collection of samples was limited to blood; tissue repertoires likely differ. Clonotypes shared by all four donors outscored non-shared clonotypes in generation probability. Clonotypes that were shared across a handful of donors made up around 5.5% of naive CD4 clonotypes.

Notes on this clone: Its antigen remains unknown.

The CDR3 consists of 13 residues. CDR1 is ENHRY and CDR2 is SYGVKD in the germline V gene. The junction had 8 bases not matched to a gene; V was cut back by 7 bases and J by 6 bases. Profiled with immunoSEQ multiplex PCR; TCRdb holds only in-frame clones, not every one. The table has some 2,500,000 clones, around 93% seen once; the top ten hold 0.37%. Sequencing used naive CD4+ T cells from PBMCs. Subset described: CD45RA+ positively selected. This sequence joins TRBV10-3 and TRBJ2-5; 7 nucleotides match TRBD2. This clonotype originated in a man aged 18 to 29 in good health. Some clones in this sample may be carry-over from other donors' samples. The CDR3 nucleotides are TGTGCCATCAAGCGTCCTAGCGGTAAGACCCAGTACTTC. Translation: CAIKRPSGKTQYF.